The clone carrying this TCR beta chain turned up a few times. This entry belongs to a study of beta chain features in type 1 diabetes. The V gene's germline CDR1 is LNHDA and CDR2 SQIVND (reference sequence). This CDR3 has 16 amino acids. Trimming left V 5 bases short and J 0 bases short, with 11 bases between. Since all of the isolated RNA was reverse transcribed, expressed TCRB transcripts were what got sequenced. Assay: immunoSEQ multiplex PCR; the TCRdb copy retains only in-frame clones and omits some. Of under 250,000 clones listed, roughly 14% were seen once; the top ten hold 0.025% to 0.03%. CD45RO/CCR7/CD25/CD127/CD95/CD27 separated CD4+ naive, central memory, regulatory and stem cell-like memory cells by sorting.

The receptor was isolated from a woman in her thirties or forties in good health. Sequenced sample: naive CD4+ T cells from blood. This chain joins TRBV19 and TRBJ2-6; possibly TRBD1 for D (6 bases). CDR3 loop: CASSLKQGSGANVLTF. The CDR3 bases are TGTGCCAGTAGTCTTAAACAGGGCTCTGGGGCCAACGTCCTGACTTTC.